A selection of T cell receptor beta chains follows, all from one sample in a study of neoadjuvant nivolumab and ipilimumab in lung cancer. TCRdb's table, derived via immunoSEQ multiplex PCR, lists solely in-frame clones and lacks some. Here the sample spans roughly 18,000 clones, 87% being singletons. Material: peripheral blood, obtained before neoadjuvant nivolumab, alone or with ipilimumab. These receptors were collected from an adult with non-small cell lung cancer. Each CDR3 is given with its conserved first and last residue. D genes are given only for firm matches. Size values are once, few and many counts, or a class for expanded clones, and some rows have none.

v_gene	j_gene	d_gene	abundance	len	CDR3aa
TRBV25-1	TRBJ1-1	NA	NA	15	CASSEYSGDGTEAFF
TRBV5-4	TRBJ2-1	NA	once	16	CASSLGQTYSYNEQFF
TRBV18	TRBJ1-2	TRBD1	NA	15	CASSPTTGGGYGYTF
TRBV4-2	TRBJ2-2	NA	NA	12	CASSQQSGELFF
TRBV7-3	TRBJ2-2	NA	NA	15	CASSNERSGTGELFF
TRBV18	TRBJ2-2	NA	NA	14	CASSPRPVAGELFF
TRBV18	TRBJ2-1	NA	few	15	CASSQGRSPGNEQFF
TRBV19	TRBJ1-5	NA	NA	14	CASSIGGWDQPQHF
TRBV5-6	TRBJ1-1	NA	NA	14	CASSSGQLNTEAFF
TRBV20-1	TRBJ2-7	NA	once	11	CSARGNSEQYF
TRBV18	TRBJ2-3	TRBD1	NA	15	CASSTDRERTDTQYF
TRBV6-5	TRBJ2-1	NA	NA	11	CASRLANEQFF
TRBV9	TRBJ1-1	NA	NA	13	CASSATGTTEAFF
TRBV30	TRBJ2-3	NA	NA	15	CAWSGGSPGTDTQYF
TRBV13	TRBJ1-1	NA	NA	14	CASVGSGSNTEAFF
TRBV4-2	TRBJ2-7	NA	NA	16	CASSSQGGLLVSEQYF
TRBV2	TRBJ1-4	NA	once	16	CASSDLDSGPGEKLFF
TRBV5-8	TRBJ2-6	NA	NA	16	CASSPPRGPGANVLTF
TRBV27	TRBJ2-7	NA	few	13	CASIGMKTDEQYF
TRBV30	TRBJ1-5	TRBD1	NA	11	CAWSVQGLQHF
TRBV5-1	TRBJ2-3	NA	NA	15	CASSPWGASTDTQYF
TRBV18	TRBJ2-1	TRBD2	NA	15	CASSPSGSPYNEQFF
TRBV5-6	TRBJ2-2	NA	NA	12	CASSSGTGELFF
TRBV19	TRBJ1-1	NA	NA	13	CASSINSNTEAFF
TRBV27	TRBJ2-7	TRBD1	once	14	CASSSGTGGYEQYF
TRBV18	TRBJ2-1	TRBD1	NA	15	CASSPDRVTYNEQFF
TRBV5-1	TRBJ2-7	NA	NA	15	CASSLGGSATYEQYF
TRBV7-6	TRBJ2-3	TRBD2	NA	16	CASSLGLAGGGGTQYF
TRBV7-2	TRBJ2-7	TRBD2	NA	14	CASSPTSGSGEQYF
TRBV6-5	TRBJ1-2	TRBD1	NA	14	CASKEQGANYGYTF
TRBV19	TRBJ2-1	TRBD1	once	15	CASSDPGTAYNEQFF
TRBV2	TRBJ2-4	NA	NA	15	CASKFGGSGKNIQYF
TRBV6-5	TRBJ1-1	NA	NA	14	CASSPGRLNTEAFF
TRBV14	TRBJ2-3	TRBD2	NA	17	CASSQVLAGGLLDTQYF
TRBV7-9	TRBJ1-2	NA	NA	13	CASSPGETGGYTF
TRBV5-5	TRBJ1-2	NA	NA	13	CASSSWDIRGYTF
TRBV5-4	TRBJ2-7	TRBD1	NA	14	CASSLGDRNYEQYF
TRBV14	TRBJ2-7	NA	once	15	CASSQAGTRVYEQYF
TRBV29-1	TRBJ2-1	NA	NA	15	CSVEDWSDQVNEQFF
TRBV11-2	TRBJ1-1	NA	NA	15	CASSLGRGGNTEAFF
TRBV6-5	TRBJ1-5	NA	NA	13	CASRLGPNQPQHF
TRBV7-2	TRBJ2-7	NA	few	11	CASSVHEEQYF
TRBV5-6	TRBJ2-7	TRBD1	NA	15	CASSLAGQGMREQYF
TRBV5-4	TRBJ1-4	TRBD1	NA	15	CASSPPGQGDEKLFF
TRBV18	TRBJ2-2	TRBD2	NA	20	CASSPSVPGLAGGGTGELFF
TRBV11-2	TRBJ2-1	NA	NA	16	CASSLVFSARVNEQFF